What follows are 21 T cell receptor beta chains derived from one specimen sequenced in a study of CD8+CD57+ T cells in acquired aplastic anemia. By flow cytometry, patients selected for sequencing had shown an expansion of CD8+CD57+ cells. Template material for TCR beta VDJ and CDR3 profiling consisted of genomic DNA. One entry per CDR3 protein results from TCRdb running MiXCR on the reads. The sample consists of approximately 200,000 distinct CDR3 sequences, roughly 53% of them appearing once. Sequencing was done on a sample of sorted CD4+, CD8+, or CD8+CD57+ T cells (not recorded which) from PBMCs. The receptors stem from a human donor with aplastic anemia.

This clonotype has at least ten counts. This CDR3 is CASSQDFGGGTEAFF. Written as DNA, the CDR3 is TGCGCCAGCAGCCAAGATTTCGGGGGGGGCACTGAAGCTTTCTTT. The V gene is TRBV4-1, the J gene TRBJ1-1; D might be TRBD1 (5 bases). Germline CDR1 reads MGHRA; CDR2 reads YSYEKL. V lost 0 bases, J lost 4 bases, and 12 bases lay in between. This CDR3 region has 15 residues.

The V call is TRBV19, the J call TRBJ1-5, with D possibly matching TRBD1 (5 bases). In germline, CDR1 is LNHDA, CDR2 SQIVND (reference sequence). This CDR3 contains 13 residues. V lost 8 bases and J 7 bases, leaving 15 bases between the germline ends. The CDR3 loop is CASATEPIQPQHF. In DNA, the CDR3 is TGTGCCAGTGCGACAGAACCGATCCAGCCCCAGCATTTT. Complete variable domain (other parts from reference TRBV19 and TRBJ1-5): DGGITQSPKYLFRKEGQNVTLSCEQNLNHDAMYWYRQDPGQGLRLIYYSQIVNDFQKGDIAEGYSVSREKKESFPLTVTSAQKNPTAFYLCASATEPIQPQHFGDGTRLSIL.

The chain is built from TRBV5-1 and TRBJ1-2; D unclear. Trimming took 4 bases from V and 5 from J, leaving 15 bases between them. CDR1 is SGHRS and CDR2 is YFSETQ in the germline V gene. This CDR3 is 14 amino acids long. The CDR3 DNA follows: TGCGCCAGCAGCCGGAGGCCCCAAGAGTATGGCTACACCTTC. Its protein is CASSRRPQEYGYTF.

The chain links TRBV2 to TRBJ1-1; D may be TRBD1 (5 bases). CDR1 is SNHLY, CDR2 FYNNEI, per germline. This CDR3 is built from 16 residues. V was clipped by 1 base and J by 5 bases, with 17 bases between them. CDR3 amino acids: CASSEGASPGGTEAFF. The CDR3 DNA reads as TGTGCCAGCAGTGAAGGGGCCAGCCCGGGGGGAACTGAAGCTTTCTTT.

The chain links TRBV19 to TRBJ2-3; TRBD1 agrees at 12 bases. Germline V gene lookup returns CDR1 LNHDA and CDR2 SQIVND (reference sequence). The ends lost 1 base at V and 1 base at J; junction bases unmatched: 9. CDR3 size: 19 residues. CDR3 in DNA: TGTGCCAGTAGTATAGCCCATGGGGACAGGGGGCTGGGCACAGATACGCAGTATTTT. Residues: CASSIAHGDRGLGTDTQYF. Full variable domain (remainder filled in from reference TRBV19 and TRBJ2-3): DGGITQSPKYLFRKEGQNVTLSCEQNLNHDAMYWYRQDPGQGLRLIYYSQIVNDFQKGDIAEGYSVSREKKESFPLTVTSAQKNPTAFYLCASSIAHGDRGLGTDTQYFGPGTRLTVL.

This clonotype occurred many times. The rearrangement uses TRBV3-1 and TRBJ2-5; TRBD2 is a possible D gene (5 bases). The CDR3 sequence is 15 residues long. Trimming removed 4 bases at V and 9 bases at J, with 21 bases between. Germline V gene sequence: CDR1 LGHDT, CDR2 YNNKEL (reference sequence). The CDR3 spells CASSLRSAAQAAQYF. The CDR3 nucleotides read TGTGCCAGCAGCCTCAGATCGGCAGCACAAGCGGCCCAGTACTTC.

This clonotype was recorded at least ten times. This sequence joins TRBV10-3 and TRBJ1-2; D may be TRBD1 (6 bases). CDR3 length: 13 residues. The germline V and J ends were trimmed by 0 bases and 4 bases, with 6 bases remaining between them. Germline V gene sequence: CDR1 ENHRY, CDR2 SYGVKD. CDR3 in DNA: TGTGCCATCAGTGAGTCAGGGGGCTATGGCTACACCTTC. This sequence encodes CAISESGGYGYTF.

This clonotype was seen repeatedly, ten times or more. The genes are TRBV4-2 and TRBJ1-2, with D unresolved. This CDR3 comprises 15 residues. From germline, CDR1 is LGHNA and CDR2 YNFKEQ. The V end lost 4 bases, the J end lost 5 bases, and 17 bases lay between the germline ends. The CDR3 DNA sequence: TGTGCCAGCAGCCCAACTGGCGACCCCAGATATGGCTACACCTTC. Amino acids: CASSPTGDPRYGYTF.

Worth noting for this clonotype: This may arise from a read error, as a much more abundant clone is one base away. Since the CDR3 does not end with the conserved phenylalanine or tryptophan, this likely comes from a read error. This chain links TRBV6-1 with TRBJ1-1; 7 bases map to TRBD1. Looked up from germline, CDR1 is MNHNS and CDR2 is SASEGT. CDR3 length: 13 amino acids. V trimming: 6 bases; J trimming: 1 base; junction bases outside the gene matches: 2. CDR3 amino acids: CASRRTGNTEAFS. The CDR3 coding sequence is TGTGCCAGCAGACGGACAGGGAACACTGAAGCTTTCTCT.

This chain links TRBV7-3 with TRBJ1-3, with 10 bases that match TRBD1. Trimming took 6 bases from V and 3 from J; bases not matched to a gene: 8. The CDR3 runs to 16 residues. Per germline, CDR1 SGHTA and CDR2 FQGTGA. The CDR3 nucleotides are TGTGCCAGCAGTTTTTCGACAGGGGGCGGTGGAAACACCATATATTTT. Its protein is CASSFSTGGGGNTIYF.

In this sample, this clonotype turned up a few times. The CDR3 region is CASSLGGGLYGYTF. CDR3 DNA: TGTGCCAGCAGCCTCGGCGGGGGTCTCTATGGCTACACCTTC. This sequence joins TRBV3-1 and TRBJ1-2; D is possibly TRBD1 (5 bases). The V end was cut by 4 bases, the J end by 4 bases, with 13 bases between. The CDR3 runs 14 residues. Germline V CDR1 and CDR2: LGHDT, YNNKEL (reference sequence).

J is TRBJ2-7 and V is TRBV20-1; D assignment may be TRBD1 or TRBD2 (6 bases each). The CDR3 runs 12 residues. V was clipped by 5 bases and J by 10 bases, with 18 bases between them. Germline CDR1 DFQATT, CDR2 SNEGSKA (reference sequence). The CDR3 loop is CSAAPNAGHQYF. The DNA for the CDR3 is TGCAGTGCTGCCCCAAACGCGGGACATCAGTACTTC.

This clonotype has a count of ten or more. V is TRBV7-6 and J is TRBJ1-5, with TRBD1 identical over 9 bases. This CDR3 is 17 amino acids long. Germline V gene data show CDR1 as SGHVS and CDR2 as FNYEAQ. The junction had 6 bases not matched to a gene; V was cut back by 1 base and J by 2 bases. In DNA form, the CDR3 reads TGTGCCAGCAGCTTAGGACAGGGGGGTCGGGGCAATCAGCCCCAGCATTTT. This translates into CASSLGQGGRGNQPQHF.

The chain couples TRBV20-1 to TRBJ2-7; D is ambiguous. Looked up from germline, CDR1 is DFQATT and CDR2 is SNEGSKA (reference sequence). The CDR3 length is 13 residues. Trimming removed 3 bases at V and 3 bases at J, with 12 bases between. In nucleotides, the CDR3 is TGCAGTGCTAGCGAGGCATCTTACTACGAGCAGTACTTC. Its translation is CSASEASYYEQYF.

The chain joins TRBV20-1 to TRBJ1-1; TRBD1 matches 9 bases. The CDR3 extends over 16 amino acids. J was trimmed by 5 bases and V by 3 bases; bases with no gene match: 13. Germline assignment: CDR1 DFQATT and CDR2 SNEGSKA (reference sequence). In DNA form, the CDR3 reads TGCAGTGCTAGCCCCCCCACAGGGGGCGGGGCAACTGAAGCTTTCTTT. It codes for CSASPPTGGGATEAFF.

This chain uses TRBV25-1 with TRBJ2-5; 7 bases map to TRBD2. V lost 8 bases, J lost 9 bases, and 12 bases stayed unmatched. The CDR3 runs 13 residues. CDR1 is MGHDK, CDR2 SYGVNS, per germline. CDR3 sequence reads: CASSFGGGMAQYF. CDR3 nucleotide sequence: TGTGCCAGCTCCTTTGGGGGGGGTATGGCCCAGTACTTC.

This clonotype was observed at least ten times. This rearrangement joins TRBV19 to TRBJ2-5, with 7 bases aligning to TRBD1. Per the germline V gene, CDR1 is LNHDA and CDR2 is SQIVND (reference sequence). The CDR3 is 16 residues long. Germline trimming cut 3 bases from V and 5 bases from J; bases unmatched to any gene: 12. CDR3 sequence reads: CASSIQRGTQGETQYF. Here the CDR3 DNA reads TGTGCCAGTAGTATTCAGAGGGGGACACAGGGGGAGACCCAGTACTTC.

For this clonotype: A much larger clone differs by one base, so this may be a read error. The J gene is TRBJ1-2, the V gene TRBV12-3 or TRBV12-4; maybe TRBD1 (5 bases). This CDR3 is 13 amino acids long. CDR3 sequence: CACSLTLWGGYTF. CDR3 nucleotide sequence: TGTGCCTGCAGTTTGACCCTATGGGGGGGCTACACCTTC.

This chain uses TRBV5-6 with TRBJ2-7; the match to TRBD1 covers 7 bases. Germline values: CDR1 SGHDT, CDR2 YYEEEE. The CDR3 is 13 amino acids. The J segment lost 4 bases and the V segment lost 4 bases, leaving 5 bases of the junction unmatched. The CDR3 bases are TGTGCCAGCAGCCCCTTCAGGGGGTACGAGCAGTACTTC. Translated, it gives CASSPFRGYEQYF.

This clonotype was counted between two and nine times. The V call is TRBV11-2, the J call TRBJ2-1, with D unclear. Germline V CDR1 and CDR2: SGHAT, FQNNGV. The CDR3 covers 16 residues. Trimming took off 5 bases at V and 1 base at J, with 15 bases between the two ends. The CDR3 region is CASSRNPPRSYNEQFF. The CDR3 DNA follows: TGTGCCAGCAGCCGCAACCCCCCGAGATCCTACAATGAGCAGTTCTTC.

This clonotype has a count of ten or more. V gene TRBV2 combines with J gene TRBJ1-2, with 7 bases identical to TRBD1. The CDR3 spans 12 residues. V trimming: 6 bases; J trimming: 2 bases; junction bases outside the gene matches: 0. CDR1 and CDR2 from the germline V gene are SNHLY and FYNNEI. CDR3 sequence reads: CASRGQNYGYTF. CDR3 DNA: TGTGCCAGCAGGGGACAGAACTATGGCTACACCTTC.